The rows below give T cell receptor beta chains drawn from one sample of a study of cytomegalovirus exposure and HLA in healthy donors. Method: immunoSEQ multiplex PCR; TCRdb's copy keeps in-frame clones and lacks some. In the table there are about 150,000 clones, around 60% of which are singletons. The sample consisted of PBMCs. The receptors shown here come from an older woman in good health and CMV-seropositive. Each CDR3 is given with its conserved first and last residue. A D gene is named only where the DNA matches it firmly. Only part of the rows carry a size: once, few, many, or a class if the clone is expanded.

TRBV19	TRBJ1-3	few	NA	CASSTLGGLGSGNTIYF	TGTGCCAGTAGTACCCTCGGGGGACTGGGATCTGGAAACACCATATATTTT
TRBV7-2	TRBJ2-6	few	TRBD1	CASSWDRAGANVLTF	TGTGCCAGCAGCTGGGACAGGGCTGGGGCCAACGTCCTGACTTTC
TRBV5-6	TRBJ2-1	NA	TRBD2	CASSFSGSGFYNEQFF	TGTGCCAGCAGCTTCAGCGGGAGTGGCTTCTACAATGAGCAGTTCTTC
TRBV6-5	TRBJ2-5	NA	NA	CASSYTWTVQETQYF	TGTGCCAGCAGTTACACCTGGACAGTCCAAGAGACCCAGTACTTC
TRBV11-2	TRBJ2-3	NA	NA	CASSTRQGGSTDTQYF	TGTGCCAGCAGCACCCGACAGGGAGGCAGCACAGATACGCAGTATTTT
TRBV15	TRBJ2-1	NA	TRBD1	CATSIGQGDNEQFF	TGTGCCACCAGCATAGGACAGGGGGACAATGAGCAGTTCTTC
TRBV28	TRBJ2-3	NA	TRBD2	CASSSLSSGSPHTQYF	TGTGCCAGCAGCTCCTTGTCCAGCGGGAGTCCGCATACGCAGTATTTT
TRBV7-9	TRBJ2-7	NA	NA	CATGDGYEQYF	TGTGCCACGGGTGATGGGTACGAGCAGTACTTC
TRBV27	TRBJ2-3	NA	TRBD2	CASRLAGASTDTQYF	TGTGCCAGCAGATTAGCGGGAGCTAGCACAGATACGCAGTATTTT
TRBV6-1	TRBJ1-6	NA	NA	CASSELAQTPLHF	TGTGCCAGCAGTGAACTTGCCCAGACACCCCTCCACTTT